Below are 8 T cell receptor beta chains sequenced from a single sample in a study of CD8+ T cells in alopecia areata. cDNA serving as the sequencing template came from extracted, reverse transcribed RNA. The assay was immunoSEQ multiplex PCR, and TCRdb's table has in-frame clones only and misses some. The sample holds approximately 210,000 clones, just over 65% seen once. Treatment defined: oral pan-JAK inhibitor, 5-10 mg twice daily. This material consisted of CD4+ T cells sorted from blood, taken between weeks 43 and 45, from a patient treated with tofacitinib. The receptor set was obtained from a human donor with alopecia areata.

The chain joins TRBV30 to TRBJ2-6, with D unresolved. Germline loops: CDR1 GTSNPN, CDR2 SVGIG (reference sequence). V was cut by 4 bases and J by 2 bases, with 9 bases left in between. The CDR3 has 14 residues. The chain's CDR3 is CAWNRVPGANVLTF. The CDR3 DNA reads TGTGCCTGGAACCGGGTGCCTGGGGCCAACGTCCTGACTTTC.

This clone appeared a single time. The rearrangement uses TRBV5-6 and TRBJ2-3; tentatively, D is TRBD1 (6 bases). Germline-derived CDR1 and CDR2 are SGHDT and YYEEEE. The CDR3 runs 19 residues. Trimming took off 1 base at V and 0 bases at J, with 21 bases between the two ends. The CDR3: CASSLFDLTGISSTDTQYF. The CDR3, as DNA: TGTGCCAGCAGCTTGTTTGATCTCACAGGGATCTCTAGCACAGATACGCAGTATTTT.

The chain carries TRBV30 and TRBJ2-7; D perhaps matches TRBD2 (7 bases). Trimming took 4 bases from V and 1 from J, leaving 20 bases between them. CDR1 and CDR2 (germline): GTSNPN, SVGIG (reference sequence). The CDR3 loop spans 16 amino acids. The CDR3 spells CAWTPRGGKVSYEQYF. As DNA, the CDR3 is TGTGCCTGGACCCCCAGGGGAGGGAAAGTATCCTACGAGCAGTACTTC.

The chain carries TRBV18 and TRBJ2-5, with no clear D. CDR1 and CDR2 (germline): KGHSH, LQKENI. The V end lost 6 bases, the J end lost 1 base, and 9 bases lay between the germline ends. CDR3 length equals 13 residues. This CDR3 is CASSVKSQETQYF. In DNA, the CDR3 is TGTGCCAGCTCTGTCAAATCCCAAGAGACCCAGTACTTC.

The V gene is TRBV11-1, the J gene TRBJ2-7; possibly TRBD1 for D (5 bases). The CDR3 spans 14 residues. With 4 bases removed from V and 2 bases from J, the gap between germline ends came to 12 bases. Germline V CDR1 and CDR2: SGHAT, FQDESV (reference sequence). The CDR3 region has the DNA TGTGCCAGCAGCTCAAACAGGATCGCCTACGAGCAGTACTTC. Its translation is CASSSNRIAYEQYF.

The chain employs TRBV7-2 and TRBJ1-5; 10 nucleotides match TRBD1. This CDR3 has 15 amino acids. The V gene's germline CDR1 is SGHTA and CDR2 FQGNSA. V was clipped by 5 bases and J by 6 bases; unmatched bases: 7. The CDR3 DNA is TGTGCCAGCAGCATCGACAGGGGGCGGGGTCAGCCCCAGCATTTT. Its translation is CASSIDRGRGQPQHF.

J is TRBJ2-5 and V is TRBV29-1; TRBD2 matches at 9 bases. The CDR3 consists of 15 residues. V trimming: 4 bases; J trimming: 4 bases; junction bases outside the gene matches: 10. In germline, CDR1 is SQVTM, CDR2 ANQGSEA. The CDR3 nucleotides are TGCAGCGTTGGTATTAGCGGGGGCCCTCGAGAGACCCAGTACTTC. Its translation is CSVGISGGPRETQYF.

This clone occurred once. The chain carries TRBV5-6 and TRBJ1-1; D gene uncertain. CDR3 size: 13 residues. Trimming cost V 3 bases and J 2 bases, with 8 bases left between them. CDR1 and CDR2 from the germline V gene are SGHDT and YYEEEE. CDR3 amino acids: CASSSDVNTEAFF. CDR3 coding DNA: TGTGCCAGCAGCTCGGATGTAAACACTGAAGCTTTCTTT. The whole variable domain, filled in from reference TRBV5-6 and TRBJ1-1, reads DAGVTQSPTHLIKTRGQQVTLRCSPKSGHDTVSWYQQALGQGPQFIFQYYEEEERQRGNFPDRFSGHQFPNYSSELNVNALLLGDSALYLCASSSDVNTEAFFGQGTRLTVV.